This T cell receptor beta chain comes out of a study of CD8+CD57+ T cells in acquired aplastic anemia. Study background: The study obtained an average of around 2.9 ug of DNA from sorted CD4+ and CD8+ cells.

Trimming took 0 bases from V and 4 from J, leaving 16 bases between them. The CDR3 is made up of 17 amino acids. Germline CDR1 reads MNHNY; CDR2 reads SVGAGI (reference sequence). As to this clonotype: Its antigen is currently unknown.

All patients picked for sequencing had shown, by flow cytometry, an expansion of CD8+CD57+ cells. Prior therapy had not been administered to any patient at the time of blood sampling. Researchers used genomic DNA as the template to profile TCR beta VDJ and CDR3. From the reads, TCRdb called clonotypes with MiXCR, one entry per CDR3 protein. The sample has approximately 300,000 distinct CDR3 sequences; 45% to 65% are singletons. The study's findings and limits: Overlap between patients and controls comprised 25 to 30 CD8+ CDR3 sequences. The study found no significant CD8+ Simpson's diversity difference between patients and controls.

Sequencing input: sorted CD4+, CD8+, or CD8+CD57+ T cells (not recorded which) from PBMCs. This chain links TRBV6-6 with TRBJ2-1; no clear D gene. The origin of this receptor is a human donor with aplastic anemia. The CDR3 is CASSYSGISGLYNEQFF. The DNA of the CDR3 is TGTGCCAGCAGTTACTCTGGGATAAGTGGATTGTACAATGAGCAGTTCTTC.